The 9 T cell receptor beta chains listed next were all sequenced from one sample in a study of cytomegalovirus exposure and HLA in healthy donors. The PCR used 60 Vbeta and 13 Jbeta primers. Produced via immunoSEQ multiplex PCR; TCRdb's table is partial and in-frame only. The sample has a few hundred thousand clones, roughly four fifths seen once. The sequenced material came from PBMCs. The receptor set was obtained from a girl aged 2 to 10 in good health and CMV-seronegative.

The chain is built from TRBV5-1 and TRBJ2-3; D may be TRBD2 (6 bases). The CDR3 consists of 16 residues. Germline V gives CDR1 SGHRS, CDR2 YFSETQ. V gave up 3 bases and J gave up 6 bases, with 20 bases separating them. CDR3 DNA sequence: TGCGCCAGCAGCTACATATACCGGGACTCAGGGGATACGCAGTATTTT. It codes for CASSYIYRDSGDTQYF.

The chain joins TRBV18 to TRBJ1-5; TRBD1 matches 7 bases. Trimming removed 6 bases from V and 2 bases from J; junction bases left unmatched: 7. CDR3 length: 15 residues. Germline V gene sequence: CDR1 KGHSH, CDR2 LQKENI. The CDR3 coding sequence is TGTGCCAGCTCTCCCCACAGGGGCGGCAATCAGCCCCAGCATTTT. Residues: CASSPHRGGNQPQHF.

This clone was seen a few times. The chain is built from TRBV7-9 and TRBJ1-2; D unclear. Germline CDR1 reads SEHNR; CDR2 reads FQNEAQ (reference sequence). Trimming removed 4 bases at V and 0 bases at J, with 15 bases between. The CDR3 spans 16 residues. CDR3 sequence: CASSSDHSSANYGYTF. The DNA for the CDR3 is TGTGCCAGCAGCTCCGACCACAGCAGTGCTAACTATGGCTACACCTTC.

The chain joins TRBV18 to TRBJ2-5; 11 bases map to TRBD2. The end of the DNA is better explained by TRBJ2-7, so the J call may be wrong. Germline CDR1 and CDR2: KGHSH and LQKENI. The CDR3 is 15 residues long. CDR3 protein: CASSPRELAGVEQYF. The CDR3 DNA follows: TGTGCCAGCTCACCACGCGAACTAGCGGGAGTCGAGCAGTACTTC.

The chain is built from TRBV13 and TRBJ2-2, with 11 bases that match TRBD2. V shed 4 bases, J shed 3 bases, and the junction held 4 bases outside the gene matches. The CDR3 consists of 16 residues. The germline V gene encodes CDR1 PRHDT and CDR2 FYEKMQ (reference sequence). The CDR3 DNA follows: TGTGCCAGCAGCTCCGGGACTAGCGGACACACCGGGGAGCTGTTTTTT. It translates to CASSSGTSGHTGELFF.

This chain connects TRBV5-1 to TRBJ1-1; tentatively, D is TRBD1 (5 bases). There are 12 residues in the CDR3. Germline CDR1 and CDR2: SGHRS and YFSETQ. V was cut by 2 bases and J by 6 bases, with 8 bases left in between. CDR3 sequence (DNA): TGCGCCAGCAGCTTCCGGGGGGCTGAAGCTTTCTTT. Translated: CASSFRGAEAFF.

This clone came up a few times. The CDR3: CASSWQGQNTIYF. CDR3 sequence (DNA): TGTGCCAGCAGCTGGCAGGGACAAAACACCATATATTTT. This chain joins TRBV11-2 and TRBJ1-3; maybe TRBD1 (6 bases). The CDR3 length is 13 residues. Germline V gene data show CDR1 as SGHAT and CDR2 as FQNNGV. Trimming cost V 4 bases and J 6 bases, with 10 bases left between them.

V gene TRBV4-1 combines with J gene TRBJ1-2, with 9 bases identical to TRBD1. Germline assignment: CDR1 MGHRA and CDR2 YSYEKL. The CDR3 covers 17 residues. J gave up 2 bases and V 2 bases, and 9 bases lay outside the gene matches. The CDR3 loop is CASSQLPGTGLNYGYTF. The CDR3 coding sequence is TGCGCCAGCAGCCAACTACCCGGGACAGGGCTGAACTATGGCTACACCTTC.

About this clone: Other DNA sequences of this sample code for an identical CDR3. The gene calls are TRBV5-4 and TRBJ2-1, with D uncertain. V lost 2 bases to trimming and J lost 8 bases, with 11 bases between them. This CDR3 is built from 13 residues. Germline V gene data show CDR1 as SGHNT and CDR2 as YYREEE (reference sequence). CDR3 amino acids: CASSFSLYDEQFF. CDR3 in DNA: TGTGCCAGCAGCTTTAGCCTGTACGATGAGCAGTTCTTC.